The 7 T cell receptor beta chains below all came from one sample that was sequenced in a study of beta chain features in type 1 diabetes. Every isolated RNA sample was fully reverse transcribed, so sequencing captured expressed TCRB transcripts. The assay was immunoSEQ multiplex PCR, and TCRdb's table has in-frame clones only and misses some. This sample yields under 450,000 clones, of which around 16% are seen a single time; 0.019% belongs to the top ten. Sequencing was done on a sample of naive CD4+ T cells from blood. The receptors here all came from a woman aged 18-29 years in good health.

This clone was counted between two and nine times. The rearrangement uses TRBV29-1 and TRBJ2-1, with no clear D. This CDR3 is 14 amino acids long. CDR1 is SQVTM, CDR2 ANQGSEA, per germline. V was pared by 4 bases and J by 0 bases, with 10 bases between. CDR3 sequence reads: CSVVSWSSYNEQFF. In DNA form, the CDR3 reads TGCAGCGTTGTATCGTGGAGCTCCTACAATGAGCAGTTCTTC.

This clone was observed a few times. V and J are TRBV27 and TRBJ2-7; 7 bases map to TRBD2. The CDR3 length is 15 residues. The ends lost 4 bases at V and 0 bases at J; junction bases unmatched: 6. CDR1 and CDR2 (germline): MNHEY, SMNVEV (reference sequence). The CDR3 region is CASSSGGRISYEQYF. The DNA for the CDR3 is TGTGCCAGCAGTTCGGGCGGGAGAATCTCCTACGAGCAGTACTTC.

The CDR3 spells CASSENWDSYEQYF. As DNA, the CDR3 is TGTGCCAGCAGTGAAAACTGGGACAGCTACGAGCAGTACTTC. This chain joins TRBV25-1 and TRBJ2-7; TRBD1 matches 7 bases. The CDR3 totals 14 residues. Per germline, CDR1 MGHDK and CDR2 SYGVNS. Trimming took 2 bases from V and 3 from J; bases not matched to a gene: 4.

The chain uses TRBV5-6 and TRBJ1-5; D is undetermined. The ends were cut back, 0 bases at V and 0 bases at J, with 7 bases in the middle. The CDR3 is made up of 15 amino acids. Germline CDR1 and CDR2: SGHDT and YYEEEE. CDR3 amino acids: CASSLVRYSNQPQHF. CDR3 coding DNA: TGTGCCAGCAGCTTGGTTCGGTATAGCAATCAGCCCCAGCATTTT.

The V gene is TRBV30, the J gene TRBJ1-2; D may be TRBD1 (6 bases). V lost 4 bases and J lost 6, with 24 bases in between. The CDR3 is 16 amino acids. Germline V lookup: CDR1 GTSNPN, CDR2 SVGIG (reference sequence). The CDR3 sequence: CAWTLPGPSQGHGYTF. CDR3 nucleotides: TGTGCCTGGACCCTCCCCGGGCCTTCACAGGGACATGGCTACACCTTC. The full variable domain, rest sourced from reference TRBV30 and TRBJ1-2, is SQTIHQWPATLVQPVGSPLSLECTVEGTSNPNLYWYRQAAGRGLQLLFYSVGIGQISSEVPQNLSASRPQDRQFILSSKKLLLSDSGFYLCAWTLPGPSQGHGYTFGSGTRLTVV.

The table lists this clone with a few counts. The chain employs TRBV5-1 and TRBJ2-3; TRBD2 matches at 11 bases. Germline CDR1 SGHRS, CDR2 YFSETQ. With 6 bases clipped from V and 5 bases from J, the junction kept 5 bases outside the gene matches. The CDR3 runs 14 residues. The CDR3 region has the DNA TGCGCCAGCATAGCGGGAGGGCGTCAAGATACGCAGTATTTT. Translation: CASIAGGRQDTQYF.

This clone was seen a few times. V usage is TRBV6-5 and J usage is TRBJ2-7, with 10 bases matching TRBD1. From germline, CDR1 is MNHEY and CDR2 SVGAGI. V lost 6 bases to trimming and J lost 3 bases; unmatched junction nucleotides: 2. The CDR3 length is 13 residues. This CDR3 is CASRGTGDYEQYF. The CDR3 DNA reads as TGTGCCAGCAGGGGGACAGGGGACTACGAGCAGTACTTC.